The clone carrying this T cell receptor beta chain was seen more than once but under ten times. These data are taken from a study of cytomegalovirus exposure and HLA in healthy donors. In the PCR, 60 Vbeta and 13 Jbeta primers were used. Using immunoSEQ multiplex PCR, the repertoire was profiled, and TCRdb retains in-frame clones only, with some absent. The sample includes about 200,000 clones, roughly 80% of them seen just once. Sequences were obtained from PBMCs. The TCR sequence derives from a man aged 25-40 years in good health and CMV-seronegative.

CDR3 sequence (DNA): TGTGCCAGCCGACGACTCAACCAAGAGACCCAGTACTTC. This encodes CASRRLNQETQYF. V is TRBV27 and J is TRBJ2-5, with D uncertain. CDR1 is MNHEY, CDR2 SMNVEV, per germline (reference sequence). V was clipped by 8 bases and J by 0 bases, with 10 bases between them. The CDR3 covers 13 residues.